This T cell receptor (beta chain) comes out of a study of blood T cell repertoires in COVID-19. V dropped 3 bases and J dropped 6 bases, with 11 bases sitting between them. Germline values: CDR1 MNHNS, CDR2 SASEGT. The CDR3 extends over 13 amino acids. Clones were sequenced by immunoSEQ multiplex PCR, and TCRdb holds only the in-frame ones, with some missing. The sample holds fewer than 200,000 clones, around nine tenths seen once. The sample taken for sequencing was peripheral blood. This sequence was found in a man aged 55 to 70 with active or convalescent COVID-19. The chain is built from TRBV6-1 and TRBJ1-2; D is possibly TRBD1 (5 bases). CDR3 region: CASSERAGDGYTF. Here the CDR3 DNA reads TGTGCCAGCAGTGAGCGGGCGGGGGATGGCTACACCTTC.